These T cell receptor beta chains were read from a single sample in a study of blood T cell repertoires in COVID-19. Data came from immunoSEQ multiplex PCR; TCRdb stores just in-frame clones and leaves some out. The data show roughly 40,000 clones, 60% to 80% seen once. The specimen was peripheral blood. The receptor set was obtained from a woman older than 75 with acute or convalescent COVID-19. The CDR3 runs from the conserved cysteine through the conserved F or W. Fields, in order: clone size, J gene, D gene, V gene, CDR3 DNA, CDR3 protein. The D gene is left open where the match is weak. Clone size is shown for a subset of rows, as once, few, many or a class of expanded clone.

clone_size: NA; j_call: TRBJ2-7; d_call: TRBD2; v_call: TRBV7-9; cdr3_nt: TGTGCCAGCAGCTTAGCGCCACTAGCGGGGGGCTACGAGCAGTACTTC; cdr3_aa: CASSLAPLAGGYEQYF
clone_size: once; j_call: TRBJ1-1; d_call: NA; v_call: TRBV18; cdr3_nt: TGTGCCAGCTCACCACCTCTCACTGAAGCTTTCTTT; cdr3_aa: CASSPPLTEAFF
clone_size: NA; j_call: TRBJ1-3; d_call: NA; v_call: TRBV5-6; cdr3_nt: TGTGCCAGCAGCTTGGAACAATTCTCTGGAAACACCATATATTTT; cdr3_aa: CASSLEQFSGNTIYF
clone_size: NA; j_call: TRBJ2-3; d_call: NA; v_call: TRBV12-3/TRBV12-4; cdr3_nt: TGTGCCAGCAGTCCGAGACTGGCAGATACGCAGTATTTT; cdr3_aa: CASSPRLADTQYF
clone_size: NA; j_call: TRBJ2-1; d_call: NA; v_call: TRBV30; cdr3_nt: TGTGCCTGGAGTTTCAAGCTCAATGAGCAGTTCTTC; cdr3_aa: CAWSFKLNEQFF
clone_size: NA; j_call: TRBJ2-3; d_call: NA; v_call: TRBV7-2; cdr3_nt: TGTGCCAGCAGCTTAGCGAGAGCAGATACGCAGTATTTT; cdr3_aa: CASSLARADTQYF
clone_size: NA; j_call: TRBJ2-1; d_call: TRBD1; v_call: TRBV5-4; cdr3_nt: TGTGCCAGCAGCCCCACCCGGGACAGGTTTTATGAGCAGTTCTTC; cdr3_aa: CASSPTRDRFYEQFF
clone_size: NA; j_call: TRBJ1-4; d_call: NA; v_call: TRBV7-9; cdr3_nt: TGTGCCAGCAGCTTAGGGCAGTTTAATGAAAAACTGTTTTTT; cdr3_aa: CASSLGQFNEKLFF
clone_size: few; j_call: TRBJ2-1; d_call: TRBD2; v_call: TRBV7-9; cdr3_nt: TGTGCCAGCAGCTTTTCGACTAGCGCCCACAATGAGCAGTTCTTC; cdr3_aa: CASSFSTSAHNEQFF
clone_size: NA; j_call: TRBJ1-3; d_call: NA; v_call: TRBV7-9; cdr3_nt: TGTGCCAGCAGCTTATGGGCCCAGGGAGGTGGAAACACCATATATTTT; cdr3_aa: CASSLWAQGGGNTIYF
clone_size: NA; j_call: TRBJ2-2; d_call: TRBD1; v_call: TRBV6-6; cdr3_nt: TGTGCCAGCAGCCCTGGACAGGGTAACACCGGGGAGCTGTTTTTT; cdr3_aa: CASSPGQGNTGELFF
clone_size: NA; j_call: TRBJ1-4; d_call: NA; v_call: TRBV5-4; cdr3_nt: TGTGCCAGCAGCTTGTACGGGCCTCGAGACTATAATGAAAAACTGTTTTTT; cdr3_aa: CASSLYGPRDYNEKLFF
clone_size: NA; j_call: TRBJ1-2; d_call: NA; v_call: TRBV28; cdr3_nt: TGTGCCAGCGGGGAGGCAGGGAATGGCTACACCTTC; cdr3_aa: CASGEAGNGYTF
clone_size: NA; j_call: TRBJ1-4; d_call: TRBD1; v_call: TRBV28; cdr3_nt: TGTGCCAGCAGTTCGGGACAGTATCATGAAAAACTGTTTTTT; cdr3_aa: CASSSGQYHEKLFF
clone_size: NA; j_call: TRBJ2-2; d_call: NA; v_call: TRBV19; cdr3_nt: TGTGCCAGTAGTCTGCATGCGGGGCTAGGTGCCGGGGAGCTGTTTTTT; cdr3_aa: CASSLHAGLGAGELFF
clone_size: NA; j_call: TRBJ2-2; d_call: NA; v_call: TRBV10-3; cdr3_nt: TGTGCCATCAATCGGAACACCGGGGAGCTGTTTTTT; cdr3_aa: CAINRNTGELFF
clone_size: NA; j_call: TRBJ1-1; d_call: NA; v_call: TRBV20-1; cdr3_nt: TGCAGTCCAGTCCAGGGCACTGAAGCTTTCTTT; cdr3_aa: CSPVQGTEAFF
clone_size: NA; j_call: TRBJ2-2; d_call: TRBD2; v_call: TRBV2; cdr3_nt: TGTGCCAGCACATCCCGGGGGGGGGCCGGGGAGCTGTTTTTT; cdr3_aa: CASTSRGGAGELFF
clone_size: NA; j_call: TRBJ2-7; d_call: NA; v_call: TRBV11-3; cdr3_nt: TGTGCCAGCAGCTCCTCTACGGCGGTGCAGTACTTC; cdr3_aa: CASSSSTAVQYF
clone_size: NA; j_call: TRBJ1-5; d_call: NA; v_call: TRBV30; cdr3_nt: TGTGCCTGGAGTCCAGGGAACAATCAGCCCCAGCATTTT; cdr3_aa: CAWSPGNNQPQHF
clone_size: NA; j_call: TRBJ1-3; d_call: NA; v_call: TRBV7-9; cdr3_nt: TGTGCCAGCAGCCCGGGAGGAGGGATCAGGTCTGGAAACACCATATATTTT; cdr3_aa: CASSPGGGIRSGNTIYF
clone_size: NA; j_call: TRBJ1-1; d_call: NA; v_call: TRBV21-1; cdr3_nt: TGTGCCAGCAGCACTGAGGGCCCGAACACTGAAGCTTTCTTT; cdr3_aa: CASSTEGPNTEAFF
clone_size: NA; j_call: TRBJ2-7; d_call: NA; v_call: TRBV27; cdr3_nt: TGTGCCAGCGGACTAACACAGGGGAGCGGACTAAGAGCCTACGAGCAGTACTTC; cdr3_aa: CASGLTQGSGLRAYEQYF
clone_size: NA; j_call: TRBJ2-7; d_call: TRBD2; v_call: TRBV5-4; cdr3_nt: TGTGCCAGCAGCTTGGATAGCGGGAGCCTCTACGAGCAGTACTTC; cdr3_aa: CASSLDSGSLYEQYF
clone_size: NA; j_call: TRBJ2-2; d_call: NA; v_call: TRBV18; cdr3_nt: TGTGCCAGCTCACCATTCGACAGTACCGGGGAGCTGTTTTTT; cdr3_aa: CASSPFDSTGELFF
clone_size: NA; j_call: TRBJ2-1; d_call: NA; v_call: TRBV24-1; cdr3_nt: TGTGCCACCAGTGATGAGTGGGAGCAGTTCTTC; cdr3_aa: CATSDEWEQFF
clone_size: NA; j_call: TRBJ2-1; d_call: NA; v_call: TRBV6-2/TRBV6-3; cdr3_nt: TGTGCCAGCAGTTACCTTAGCTCCTACAATGAGCAGTTCTTC; cdr3_aa: CASSYLSSYNEQFF
clone_size: NA; j_call: TRBJ1-2; d_call: NA; v_call: TRBV14; cdr3_nt: TGTGCCAGCAGCCAAGATATGGGGCACTATGGCTACACCTTC; cdr3_aa: CASSQDMGHYGYTF
clone_size: NA; j_call: TRBJ1-5; d_call: NA; v_call: TRBV21-1; cdr3_nt: TGTGCCAGCAGCAAAGGGGGGGGCAGGGCTCCCTATAGCAATCAGCCCCAGCATTTT; cdr3_aa: CASSKGGGRAPYSNQPQHF
clone_size: many; j_call: TRBJ1-5; d_call: NA; v_call: TRBV7-2; cdr3_nt: TGTGCCAGCAGCTTAGGTCAGAGCAATCAGCCCCAGCATTTT; cdr3_aa: CASSLGQSNQPQHF
clone_size: NA; j_call: TRBJ2-1; d_call: TRBD2; v_call: TRBV11-3; cdr3_nt: TGTGCCAGCAGCTTAGGACTAGCGGGAGGTAATAATGAGCAGTTCTTC; cdr3_aa: CASSLGLAGGNNEQFF
clone_size: NA; j_call: TRBJ1-4; d_call: NA; v_call: TRBV20-1; cdr3_nt: TGCAGTGCGACTACCGGGAGCTCAGTAGTTTTT; cdr3_aa: CSATTGSSVVF
clone_size: NA; j_call: TRBJ1-2; d_call: NA; v_call: TRBV5-1; cdr3_nt: TGCGCCAGCAGCGCCGGGACTCGCTATGGCTACACCTTC; cdr3_aa: CASSAGTRYGYTF
clone_size: NA; j_call: TRBJ1-1; d_call: TRBD1; v_call: TRBV27; cdr3_nt: TGTGCCAGCAGCCTCCGACAGGGGGCCTATCTTCAGGTGAACACTGAAGCTTTCTTT; cdr3_aa: CASSLRQGAYLQVNTEAFF
clone_size: NA; j_call: TRBJ1-4; d_call: TRBD1; v_call: TRBV29-1; cdr3_nt: TGCAGCGTTGTTCTCGGGACAACAGGGGCGAGTGAAAAACTGTTTTTT; cdr3_aa: CSVVLGTTGASEKLFF
clone_size: NA; j_call: TRBJ1-4; d_call: NA; v_call: TRBV30; cdr3_nt: TGTGCCTGGAGTAGGGGTTCCGGGGGTGAAAAACTGTTTTTT; cdr3_aa: CAWSRGSGGEKLFF
clone_size: NA; j_call: TRBJ2-1; d_call: TRBD2; v_call: TRBV10-3; cdr3_nt: TGTGCCATCAGTGGACAGCGGGAGCCTAGGGAGCAGTTCTTC; cdr3_aa: CAISGQREPREQFF
clone_size: NA; j_call: TRBJ2-7; d_call: TRBD1; v_call: TRBV29-1; cdr3_nt: TGCAGCGTCTCCCCCCGGGACAGCTCCTACGAGCAGTACTTC; cdr3_aa: CSVSPRDSSYEQYF
clone_size: NA; j_call: TRBJ1-1; d_call: TRBD1; v_call: TRBV18; cdr3_nt: TGTGCCAGCTCAGAGCACAGGGGGCTAGGGACTGAAGCTTTCTTT; cdr3_aa: CASSEHRGLGTEAFF
clone_size: NA; j_call: TRBJ1-5; d_call: TRBD1; v_call: TRBV6-2/TRBV6-3; cdr3_nt: TGTGCCAGCAGCCGGACAGGGAATAGCAATCAGCCCCAGCATTTT; cdr3_aa: CASSRTGNSNQPQHF
clone_size: once; j_call: TRBJ1-2; d_call: NA; v_call: TRBV28; cdr3_nt: TGTGCCAGCTTTTCAGCGACTAACTATGGCTACACCTTC; cdr3_aa: CASFSATNYGYTF
clone_size: NA; j_call: TRBJ2-1; d_call: TRBD1; v_call: TRBV7-6; cdr3_nt: TGTGCCAGCAGTCCGGGACAGGGGGGAAACAATGAGCAGTTCTTC; cdr3_aa: CASSPGQGGNNEQFF
clone_size: NA; j_call: TRBJ1-4; d_call: NA; v_call: TRBV6-5; cdr3_nt: TGTGCCAGCATGCCGACAGTCACTAATGAAAAACTGTTTTTT; cdr3_aa: CASMPTVTNEKLFF
clone_size: NA; j_call: TRBJ2-2; d_call: NA; v_call: TRBV6-6; cdr3_nt: TGTGCCAGCAGTTCAGCGCCCAGAGGCGCCGGGGAGCTGTTTTTT; cdr3_aa: CASSSAPRGAGELFF
clone_size: NA; j_call: TRBJ1-1; d_call: NA; v_call: TRBV5-5; cdr3_nt: TGTGCCAGCAGCAGACGGGACACTGAAGCTTTCTTT; cdr3_aa: CASSRRDTEAFF
clone_size: NA; j_call: TRBJ1-2; d_call: TRBD1; v_call: TRBV18; cdr3_nt: TGTGCCACCCAGAAGTCAGGGGGCGCGGACTATGGCTACACCTTC; cdr3_aa: CATQKSGGADYGYTF